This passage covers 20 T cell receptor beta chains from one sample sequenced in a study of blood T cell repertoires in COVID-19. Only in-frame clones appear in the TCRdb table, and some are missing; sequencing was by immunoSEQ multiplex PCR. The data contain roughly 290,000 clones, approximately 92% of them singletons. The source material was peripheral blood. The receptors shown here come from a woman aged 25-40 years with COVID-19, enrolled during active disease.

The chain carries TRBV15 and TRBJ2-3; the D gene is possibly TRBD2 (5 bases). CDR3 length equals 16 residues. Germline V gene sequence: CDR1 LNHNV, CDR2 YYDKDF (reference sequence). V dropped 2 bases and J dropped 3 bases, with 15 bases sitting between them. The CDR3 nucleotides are TGTGCCACCAGCAGAAAGCTAGCAGAAAGGACAGATACGCAGTATTTT. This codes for CATSRKLAERTDTQYF.

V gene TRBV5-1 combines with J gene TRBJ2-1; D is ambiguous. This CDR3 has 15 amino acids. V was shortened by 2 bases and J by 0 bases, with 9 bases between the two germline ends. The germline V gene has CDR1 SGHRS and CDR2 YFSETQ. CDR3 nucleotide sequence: TGCGCCAGCAGCTTTGACTCGAGCTCCTACAATGAGCAGTTCTTC. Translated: CASSFDSSSYNEQFF.

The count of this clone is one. The CDR3 region is CASSRQGLLFGGQGKYF. The CDR3 DNA is TGTGCCAGCAGTCGTCAGGGACTACTTTTTGGTGGACAAGGCAAGTACTTC. The V gene is TRBV28, the J gene TRBJ2-7; 7 bases line up with TRBD2. The junction had 24 bases not matched to a gene; V was cut back by 5 bases and J by 11 bases. CDR3 length: 17 residues. Germline-derived CDR1 and CDR2 are MDHEN and SYDVKM.

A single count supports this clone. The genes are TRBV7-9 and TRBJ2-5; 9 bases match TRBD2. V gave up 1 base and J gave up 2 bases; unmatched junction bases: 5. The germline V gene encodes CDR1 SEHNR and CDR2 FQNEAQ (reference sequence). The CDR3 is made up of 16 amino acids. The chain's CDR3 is CASSLVSGSLQETQYF. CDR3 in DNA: TGTGCCAGCAGCTTAGTTAGCGGGAGCCTTCAAGAGACCCAGTACTTC.

The CDR3: CANPRGSYNEQFF. In nucleotides, the CDR3 is TGTGCCAATCCCAGGGGCTCCTACAATGAGCAGTTCTTC. The chain combines TRBV5-6 with TRBJ2-1; weak D call: TRBD1 (6 bases). V lost 9 bases, J lost 0 bases, and 10 bases lay in between. CDR3 length equals 13 residues. From germline, CDR1 is SGHDT and CDR2 YYEEEE.

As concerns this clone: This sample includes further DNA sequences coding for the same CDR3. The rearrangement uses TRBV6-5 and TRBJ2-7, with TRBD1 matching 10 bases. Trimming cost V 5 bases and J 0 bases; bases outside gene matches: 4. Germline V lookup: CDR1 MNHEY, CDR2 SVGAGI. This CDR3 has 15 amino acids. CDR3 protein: CASSKGQGFSYEQYF. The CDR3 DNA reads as TGTGCCAGCAGTAAGGGACAGGGGTTCTCCTACGAGCAGTACTTC.

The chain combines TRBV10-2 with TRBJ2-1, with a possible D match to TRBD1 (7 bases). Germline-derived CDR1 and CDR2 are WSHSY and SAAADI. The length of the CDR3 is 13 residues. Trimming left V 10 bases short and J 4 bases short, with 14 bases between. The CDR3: CATAGQSYNEQFF. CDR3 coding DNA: TGCGCCACCGCGGGACAGTCTTACAATGAGCAGTTCTTC.

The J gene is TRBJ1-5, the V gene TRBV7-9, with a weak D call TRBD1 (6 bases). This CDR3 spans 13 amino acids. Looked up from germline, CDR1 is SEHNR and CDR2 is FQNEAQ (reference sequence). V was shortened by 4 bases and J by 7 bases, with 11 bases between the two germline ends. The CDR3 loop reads CASSSGTFQPQHF. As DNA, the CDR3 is TGTGCCAGCAGCTCCGGGACATTCCAGCCCCAGCATTTT.

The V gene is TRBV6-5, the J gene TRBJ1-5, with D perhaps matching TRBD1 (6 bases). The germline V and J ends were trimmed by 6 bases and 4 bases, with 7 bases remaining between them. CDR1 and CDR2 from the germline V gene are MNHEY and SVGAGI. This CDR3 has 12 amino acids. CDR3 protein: CASSGTNQPQHF. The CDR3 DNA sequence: TGTGCCAGCAGCGGGACAAATCAGCCCCAGCATTTT.

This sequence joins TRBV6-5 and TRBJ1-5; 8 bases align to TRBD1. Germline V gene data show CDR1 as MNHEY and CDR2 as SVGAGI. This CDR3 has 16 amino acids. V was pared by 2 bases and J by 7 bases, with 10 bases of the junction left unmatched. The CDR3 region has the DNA TGTGCCAGCAGTTACGCATCTGACAGGGGTCCCCAGCCCCAGCATTTT. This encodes CASSYASDRGPQPQHF.

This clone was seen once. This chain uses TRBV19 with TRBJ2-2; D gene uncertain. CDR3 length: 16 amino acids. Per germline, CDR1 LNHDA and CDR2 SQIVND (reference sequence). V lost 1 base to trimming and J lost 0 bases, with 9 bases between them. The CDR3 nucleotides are TGTGCCAGTAGTATAGTGAGAGGAGCGAACACCGGGGAGCTGTTTTTT. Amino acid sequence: CASSIVRGANTGELFF.

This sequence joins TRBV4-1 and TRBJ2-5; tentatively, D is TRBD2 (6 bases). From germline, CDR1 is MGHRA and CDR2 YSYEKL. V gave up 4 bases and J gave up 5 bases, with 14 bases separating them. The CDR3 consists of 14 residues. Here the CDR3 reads CASSPTAGSETQYF. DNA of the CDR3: TGCGCCAGCAGCCCAACAGCGGGCTCGGAGACCCAGTACTTC.

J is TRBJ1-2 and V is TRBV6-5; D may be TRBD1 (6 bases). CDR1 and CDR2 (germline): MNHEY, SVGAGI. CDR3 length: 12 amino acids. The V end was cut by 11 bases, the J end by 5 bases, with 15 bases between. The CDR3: CAGGHRAYGYTF. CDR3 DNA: TGTGCCGGGGGCCACAGGGCATATGGCTACACCTTC.

The CDR3 DNA reads TGTGCCAGCAGTTCTTCCTCCTACGAGCAGTACTTC. Translation: CASSSSSYEQYF. The chain joins TRBV2 to TRBJ2-7; D is unclear. The length of the CDR3 is 12 residues. The V gene lost 5 bases and the J gene lost 0 bases, with 5 bases spanning the gap. Germline V CDR1 and CDR2: SNHLY, FYNNEI. The full variable domain, rest sourced from reference TRBV2 and TRBJ2-7, is EPEVTQTPSHQVTQMGQEVILRCVPISNHLYFYWYRQILGQKVEFLVSFYNNEISEKSEIFDDQFSVERPDGSNFTLKIRSTKLEDSAMYFCASSSSSYEQYFGPGTRLTVT.

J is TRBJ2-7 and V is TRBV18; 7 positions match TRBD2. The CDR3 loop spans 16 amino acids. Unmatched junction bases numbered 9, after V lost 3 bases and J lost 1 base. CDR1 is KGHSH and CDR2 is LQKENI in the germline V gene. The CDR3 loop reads CASSPRASGISYEQYF. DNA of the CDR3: TGTGCCAGCTCACCCCGCGCTAGCGGAATTTCCTACGAGCAGTACTTC.

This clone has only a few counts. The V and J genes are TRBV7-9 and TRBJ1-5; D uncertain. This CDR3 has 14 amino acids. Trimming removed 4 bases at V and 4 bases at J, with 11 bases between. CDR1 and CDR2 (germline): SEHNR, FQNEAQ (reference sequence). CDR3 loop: CASSSPGWNQPQHF. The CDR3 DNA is TGTGCCAGCAGCTCCCCCGGTTGGAATCAGCCCCAGCATTTT.

The CDR3 bases are TGTGCCAGCAGCACCCGGACAGGCATGAACACTGAAGCTTTCTTT. This encodes CASSTRTGMNTEAFF. The V and J genes are TRBV14 and TRBJ1-1, with 7 bases fitting TRBD1. Trimming cost V 5 bases and J 0 bases; bases outside gene matches: 6. Germline-derived CDR1 and CDR2 are SGHDN and FVKESK. CDR3 length: 15 amino acids. The full variable domain, its missing parts supplied by reference TRBV14 and TRBJ1-1, is EAGVTQFPSHSVIEKGQTVTLRCDPISGHDNLYWYRRVMGKEIKFLLHFVKESKQDESGMPNNRFLAERTGGTYSTLKVQPAELEDSGVYFCASSTRTGMNTEAFFGQGTRLTVV.

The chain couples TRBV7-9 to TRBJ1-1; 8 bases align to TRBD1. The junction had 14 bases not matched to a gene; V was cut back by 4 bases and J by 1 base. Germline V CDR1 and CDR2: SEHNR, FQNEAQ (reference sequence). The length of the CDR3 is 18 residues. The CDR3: CASSSSILGTGGNTEAFF. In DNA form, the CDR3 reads TGTGCCAGCAGCTCCTCAATCCTAGGGACAGGAGGGAACACTGAAGCTTTCTTT.

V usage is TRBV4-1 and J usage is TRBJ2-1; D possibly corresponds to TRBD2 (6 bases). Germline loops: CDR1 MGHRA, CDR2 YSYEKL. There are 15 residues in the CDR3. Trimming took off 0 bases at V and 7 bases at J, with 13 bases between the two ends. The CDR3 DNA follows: TGCGCCAGCAGCCAAGATCGCCTTCGGGGGAATGAGCAGTTCTTC. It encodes CASSQDRLRGNEQFF.

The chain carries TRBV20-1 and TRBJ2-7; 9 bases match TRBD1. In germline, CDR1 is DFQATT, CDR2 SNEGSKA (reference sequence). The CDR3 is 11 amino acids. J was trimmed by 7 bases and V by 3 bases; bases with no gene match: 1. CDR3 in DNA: TGCAGTGCTAGGGGACAGGGTGAGCAGTACTTC. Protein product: CSARGQGEQYF.